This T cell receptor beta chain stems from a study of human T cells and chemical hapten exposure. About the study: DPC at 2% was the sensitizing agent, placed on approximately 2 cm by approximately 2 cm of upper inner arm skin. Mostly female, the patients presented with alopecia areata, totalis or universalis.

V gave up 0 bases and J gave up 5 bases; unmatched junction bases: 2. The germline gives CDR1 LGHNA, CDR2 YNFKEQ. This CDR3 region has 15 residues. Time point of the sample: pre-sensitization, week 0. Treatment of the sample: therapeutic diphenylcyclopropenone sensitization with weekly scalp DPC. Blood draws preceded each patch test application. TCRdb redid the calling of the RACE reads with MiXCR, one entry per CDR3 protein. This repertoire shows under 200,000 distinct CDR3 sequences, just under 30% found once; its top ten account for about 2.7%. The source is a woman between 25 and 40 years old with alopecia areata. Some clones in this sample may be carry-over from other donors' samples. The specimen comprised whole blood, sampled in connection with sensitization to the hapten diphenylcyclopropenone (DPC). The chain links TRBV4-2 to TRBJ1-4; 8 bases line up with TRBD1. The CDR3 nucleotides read TGTGCCAGCAGCCAAGATCAGGGGGCGAATGAAAAACTGTTTTTT. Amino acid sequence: CASSQDQGANEKLFF.